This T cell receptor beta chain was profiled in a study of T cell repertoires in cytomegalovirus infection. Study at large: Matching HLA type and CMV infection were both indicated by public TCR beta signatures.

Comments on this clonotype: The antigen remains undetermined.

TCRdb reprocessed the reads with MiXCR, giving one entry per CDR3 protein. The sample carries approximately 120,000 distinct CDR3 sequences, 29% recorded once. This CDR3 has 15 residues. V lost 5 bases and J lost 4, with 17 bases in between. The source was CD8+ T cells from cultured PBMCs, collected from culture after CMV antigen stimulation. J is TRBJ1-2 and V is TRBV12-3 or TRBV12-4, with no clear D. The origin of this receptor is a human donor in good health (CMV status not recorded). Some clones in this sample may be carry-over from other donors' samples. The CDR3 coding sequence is TGTGCCAGCAGTCACGCCACCTCGGCGTCCTATGGCTACACCTTC. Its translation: CASSHATSASYGYTF.